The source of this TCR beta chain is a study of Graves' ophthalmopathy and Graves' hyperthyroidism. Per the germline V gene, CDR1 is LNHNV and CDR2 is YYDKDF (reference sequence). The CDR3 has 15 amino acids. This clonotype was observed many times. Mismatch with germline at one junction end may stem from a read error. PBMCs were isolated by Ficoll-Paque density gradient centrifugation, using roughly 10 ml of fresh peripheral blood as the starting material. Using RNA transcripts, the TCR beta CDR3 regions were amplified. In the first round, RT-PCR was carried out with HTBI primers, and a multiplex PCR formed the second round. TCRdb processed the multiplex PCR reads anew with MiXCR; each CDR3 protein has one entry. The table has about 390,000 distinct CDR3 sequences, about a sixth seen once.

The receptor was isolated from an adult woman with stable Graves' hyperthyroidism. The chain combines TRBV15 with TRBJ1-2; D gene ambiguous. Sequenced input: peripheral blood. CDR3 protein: CVTSRDLAGNYGYTF. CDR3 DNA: TGTGTCACCAGCAGAGATCTCGCGGGGAACTATGGCTACACCTTC. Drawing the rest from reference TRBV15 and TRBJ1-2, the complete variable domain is DAMVIQNPRYQVTQFGKPVTLSCSQTLNHNVMYWYQQKSSQAPKLLFHYYDKDFNNEADTPDNFQSRRPNTSFCFLDIRSPGLGDTAMYLCVTSRDLAGNYGYTFGSGTRLTVV.